The rows below give T cell receptor beta chains drawn from one sample of a study of cytomegalovirus exposure and HLA in healthy donors. Sequencing used immunoSEQ multiplex PCR; TCRdb keeps in-frame clones, though not all of them. The data show about 150,000 clones, with roughly 80% seen just once and roughly 3.4% held by the top ten. The sample taken for sequencing was PBMCs. These receptors came from a male donor in good health and CMV-seronegative. CDR3s include the opening cysteine and the closing phenylalanine or tryptophan. The D gene is left open where the match is weak. Some rows mark clone size as missing; the rest say once, few, many or name a class of expanded clone.

.	.	TRBV11-2	TRBJ2-7	CASEGAAPPFEQYF	TGTGCCAGCGAAGGGGCCGCACCTCCCTTCGAGCAGTACTTC
TRBD1	.	TRBV28	TRBJ1-2	CASRAGTGPPDYGYTF	TGTGCCAGCAGGGCCGGGACAGGACCTCCAGACTATGGCTACACCTTC
TRBD1	.	TRBV2	TRBJ1-1	CASRGDRGLNTEAFF	TGTGCCAGCAGGGGGGACAGGGGATTGAACACTGAAGCTTTCTTT
TRBD1	.	TRBV19	TRBJ2-3	CASMGQGLTTQYF	TGTGCCAGCATGGGACAGGGGCTGACTACGCAGTATTTT
.	.	TRBV6-6	TRBJ1-2	CASSYSAANYGYTF	TGTGCCAGCAGTTACTCGGCGGCTAACTATGGCTACACCTTC
.	once	TRBV10-3	TRBJ2-1	CAISERGSGGEQFF	TGTGCCATCAGTGAAAGAGGCAGTGGAGGTGAGCAGTTCTTC
TRBD1	.	TRBV27	TRBJ1-2	CASSRDRAGYGYTF	TGTGCCAGCAGCCGAGACAGGGCAGGCTATGGCTACACCTTC
TRBD2	.	TRBV5-1	TRBJ2-5	CASSLTSGQETQYF	TGCGCCAGCAGCTTGACTAGCGGGCAAGAGACCCAGTACTTC
TRBD2	once	TRBV9	TRBJ2-5	CASSVTAGGPKETQYF	TGTGCCAGCAGCGTCACAGCGGGAGGGCCTAAAGAGACCCAGTACTTC
TRBD1	once	TRBV10-3	TRBJ1-3	CAISDLGRQGISGNTIYF	TGTGCCATCAGTGACCTAGGGAGACAGGGCATCTCTGGAAACACCATATATTTT
.	.	TRBV7-9	TRBJ1-1	CASSLAPRDKNTEAFF	TGTGCCAGCAGCTTAGCCCCCCGGGACAAAAACACTGAAGCTTTCTTT
TRBD1	.	TRBV29-1	TRBJ1-4	CSVGTVNEKLFF	TGCAGCGTGGGGACAGTTAATGAAAAACTGTTTTTT
.	.	TRBV7-2	TRBJ2-4	CASSLGGGGDIQYF	TGTGCCAGCAGCTTAGGGGGAGGCGGGGACATTCAGTACTTC
.	.	TRBV6-4	TRBJ1-6	CASSDGQENSPLHF	TGTGCCAGCAGTGACGGGCAGGAAAATTCACCCCTCCACTTT
.	.	TRBV29-1	TRBJ2-3	CSVRVADTQYF	TGCAGCGTTCGGGTGGCAGATACGCAGTATTTT
TRBD1	.	TRBV6-6	TRBJ1-1	CASSYQTRQGGAEAFF	TGTGCCAGCAGTTACCAGACTCGACAGGGAGGCGCTGAAGCTTTCTTT
TRBD1	medium-sized	TRBV25-1	TRBJ1-4	CASAWRGPHEKLFF	TGTGCCAGCGCATGGAGGGGGCCGCATGAAAAACTGTTTTTT
.	.	TRBV7-9	TRBJ1-6	CASSFGQGISPLHF	TGTGCCAGCAGCTTCGGGCAGGGGATTTCACCCCTCCACTTT
.	.	TRBV5-1	TRBJ1-2	CASSSIGGYTF	TGCGCCAGCAGCTCCATCGGGGGCTACACCTTC
.	.	TRBV2	TRBJ1-6	CASRRGFEDSPLHF	TGTGCCAGCAGAAGGGGGTTTGAGGATTCACCCCTCCACTTT
.	.	TRBV7-2	TRBJ2-5	CASSLARRRRGTQYF	TGTGCCAGCAGCTTAGCGCGGCGGAGGCGGGGGACCCAGTACTTC
.	.	TRBV5-6	TRBJ2-2	CASSLVGAGGELFF	TGTGCCAGCAGCTTAGTGGGGGCTGGCGGGGAGCTGTTTTTT
TRBD2	.	TRBV4-1	TRBJ2-3	CASSSPGLAGDTDTQYF	TGCGCCAGCAGCTCACCGGGACTAGCGGGGGACACAGATACGCAGTATTTT
.	.	TRBV27	TRBJ2-2	CASSREGVTGELFF	TGTGCCAGCAGTAGAGAGGGCGTCACCGGGGAGCTGTTTTTT
.	.	TRBV4-1	TRBJ2-1	CASSHPTLREEDWQFF	TGCGCCAGCAGCCATCCTACCCTTCGCGAGGAGGACTGGCAGTTCTTC
.	.	TRBV11-2	TRBJ2-7	CASSALRDSSYEQYF	TGTGCCAGCAGCGCACTCCGAGACAGTTCCTACGAGCAGTACTTC
.	.	TRBV6-5	TRBJ1-2	CASSYSPGIYGYTF	TGTGCCAGCAGTTACTCGCCAGGGATTTATGGCTACACCTTC
.	.	TRBV30	TRBJ1-3	CAWSWAGPTGNTIYF	TGTGCCTGGAGCTGGGCCGGCCCTACTGGAAACACCATATATTTT
.	.	TRBV15	TRBJ2-3	CATSRDRGRPRADTQYF	TGTGCCACCAGCAGAGATCGAGGCCGGCCTCGGGCAGATACGCAGTATTTT
TRBD1	once	TRBV9	TRBJ2-3	CASSVQGASTDTQYF	TGTGCCAGCAGCGTACAGGGGGCCAGCACAGATACGCAGTATTTT
.	.	TRBV9	TRBJ2-7	CASSPNVGGAYEQYF	TGTGCCAGCAGCCCCAATGTAGGGGGAGCCTACGAGCAGTACTTC
.	.	TRBV28	TRBJ1-5	CASSLQVNQPQHF	TGTGCCAGCAGTTTACAGGTCAATCAGCCCCAGCATTTT
.	.	TRBV9	TRBJ2-5	CASSVDRSQETQYF	TGTGCCAGCAGCGTCGATCGGTCACAAGAGACCCAGTACTTC
TRBD1	.	TRBV7-6	TRBJ2-5	CASSLDRWGGETQYF	TGTGCCAGCAGCTTGGACAGGTGGGGTGGGGAGACCCAGTACTTC
TRBD1	.	TRBV7-9	TRBJ2-7	CSSSTTDRADEQYF	TGTTCCAGCAGTACTACGGACAGGGCGGACGAGCAGTACTTC
.	.	TRBV9	TRBJ2-7	CASSVGEGDEQYF	TGTGCCAGCAGCGTAGGCGAGGGAGACGAGCAGTACTTC
TRBD2	.	TRBV10-3	TRBJ2-1	CAIRVISGGNPEQFF	TGTGCCATCAGGGTTATTAGCGGGGGGAACCCTGAGCAGTTCTTC
TRBD1	.	TRBV6-5	TRBJ1-1	CASSGTGGTEAFF	TGTGCCAGCAGTGGGACAGGCGGGACTGAAGCTTTCTTT
.	.	TRBV2	TRBJ2-2	CVSKPGLNTGELFF	TGTGTCTCAAAGCCGGGACTGAACACCGGGGAGCTGTTTTTT
TRBD2	.	TRBV5-1	TRBJ2-1	CASSLMTSGGRDEQFF	TGCGCCAGCAGCTTGATGACTAGCGGGGGTAGGGATGAGCAGTTCTTC
.	.	TRBV2	TRBJ2-1	CASSGLRRTGYNEQFF	TGTGCCAGCAGTGGGTTAAGGAGAACAGGCTACAATGAGCAGTTCTTC
.	few	TRBV14	TRBJ2-7	CASSQPQASRYEQYF	TGTGCCAGCAGCCAACCACAGGCTTCCCGCTACGAGCAGTACTTC
TRBD2	.	TRBV9	TRBJ2-2	CASSPGLAGGLGTGELFF	TGTGCCAGCAGCCCAGGACTAGCGGGAGGGCTTGGCACCGGGGAGCTGTTTTTT
TRBD1	.	TRBV7-2	TRBJ1-5	CASSFDRGRQPQHF	TGTGCCAGCAGCTTCGACAGGGGGCGACAGCCCCAGCATTTT
TRBD1	.	TRBV14	TRBJ1-6	CASSQHAGGIGSPLHF	TGTGCCAGCAGCCAACACGCAGGGGGCATTGGCTCACCCCTCCACTTT
TRBD2	.	TRBV19	TRBJ2-1	CASSDLAGVYEQFF	TGTGCCAGTAGTGACCTAGCGGGAGTCTACGAGCAGTTCTTC
TRBD2	.	TRBV11-2	TRBJ2-1	CASSISSGDYNEQFF	TGTGCCAGCAGCATATCTAGCGGGGACTACAATGAGCAGTTCTTC
TRBD1	.	TRBV27	TRBJ2-1	CASRPDRDRGREQFF	TGTGCCAGCAGACCCGACCGGGACAGGGGGCGCGAGCAGTTCTTC
TRBD2	.	TRBV7-2	TRBJ2-7	CASSLALWLAGGNFYEQYF	TGTGCCAGCAGCTTAGCGCTTTGGCTAGCGGGGGGGAACTTCTACGAGCAGTACTTC
.	.	TRBV2	TRBJ2-7	CASSEGSGQGVDEQYF	TGTGCCAGCAGTGAAGGCAGCGGGCAGGGGGTTGACGAGCAGTACTTC
.	once	TRBV7-8	TRBJ1-4	CASSLSGAEGEKLFF	TGTGCCAGCAGCTTATCAGGGGCCGAAGGGGAAAAACTGTTTTTT
.	once	TRBV29-1	TRBJ2-7	CSVELVRDKFLGEQYF	TGCAGCGTTGAATTGGTCAGGGACAAATTCCTAGGCGAGCAGTACTTC